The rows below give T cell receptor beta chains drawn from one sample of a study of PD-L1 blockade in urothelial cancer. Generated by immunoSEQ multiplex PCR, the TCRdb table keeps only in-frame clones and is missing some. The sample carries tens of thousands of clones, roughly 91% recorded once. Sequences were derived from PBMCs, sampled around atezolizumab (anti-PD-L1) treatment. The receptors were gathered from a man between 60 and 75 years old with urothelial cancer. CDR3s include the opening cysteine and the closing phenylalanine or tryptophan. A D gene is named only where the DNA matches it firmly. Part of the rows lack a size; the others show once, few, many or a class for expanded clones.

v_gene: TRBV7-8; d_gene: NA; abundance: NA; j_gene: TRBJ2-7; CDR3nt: TGTGCCAGCAGCTTGGGGCGGAGGGACTACGAGCAGTACTTC; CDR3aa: CASSLGRRDYEQYF
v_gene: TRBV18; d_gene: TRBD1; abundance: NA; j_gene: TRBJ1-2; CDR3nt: TGTGCCAGCTCACCCTACCGGGACAGCAACTATGGCTACACCTTC; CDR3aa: CASSPYRDSNYGYTF
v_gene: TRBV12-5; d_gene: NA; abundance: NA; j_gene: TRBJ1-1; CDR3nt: TGTGCTAGTGGTTGGGGGGGCTTGAGGACTGAAGCTTTCTTT; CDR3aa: CASGWGGLRTEAFF
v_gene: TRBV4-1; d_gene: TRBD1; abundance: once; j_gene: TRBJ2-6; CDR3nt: TGCGCCAGTAGCCATGTCCCGGGACAGGGGGCTGGGGCCAACGTCCTGACTTTC; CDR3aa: CASSHVPGQGAGANVLTF
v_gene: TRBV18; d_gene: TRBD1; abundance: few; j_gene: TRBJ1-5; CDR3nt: TGTGCCAGCTCACCACTGGGACCGGGACAGCCCAATCAGCCCCAGCATTTT; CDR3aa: CASSPLGPGQPNQPQHF
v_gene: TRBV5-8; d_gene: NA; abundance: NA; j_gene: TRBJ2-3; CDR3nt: TGTGCCAGCAGCTTGGTGGCTAGCGCATCTAGCACAGATACGCAGTATTTT; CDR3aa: CASSLVASASSTDTQYF
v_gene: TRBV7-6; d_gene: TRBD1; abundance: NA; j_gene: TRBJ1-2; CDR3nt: TGTGCCAGCAGTTCTACAGGGGGCGGTGGCTACACCTTC; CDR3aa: CASSSTGGGGYTF
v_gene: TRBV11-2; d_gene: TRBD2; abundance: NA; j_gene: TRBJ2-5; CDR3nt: TGTGCCAGCAGCCCTGGGTTAGCGGGAGGGCCTCGGGAGACCCAGTACTTC; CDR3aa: CASSPGLAGGPRETQYF
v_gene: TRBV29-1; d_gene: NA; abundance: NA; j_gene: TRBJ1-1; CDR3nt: TGCAGCGGGAACAGGGAAGGCACTGAAGCTTTCTTT; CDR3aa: CSGNREGTEAFF
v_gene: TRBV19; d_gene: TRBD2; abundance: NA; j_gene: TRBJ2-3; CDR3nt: TGTGCCAGTAGGAAAGGAATTTTTGCTAGCGGGGGTCCAGGGATACCAGATACGCAGTATTTT; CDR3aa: CASRKGIFASGGPGIPDTQYF
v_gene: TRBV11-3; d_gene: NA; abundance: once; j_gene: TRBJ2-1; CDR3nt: TGTGCCAGCAGCCCACGGGGTTCCAGCTCCTACAATGAGCAGTTCTTC; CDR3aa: CASSPRGSSSYNEQFF
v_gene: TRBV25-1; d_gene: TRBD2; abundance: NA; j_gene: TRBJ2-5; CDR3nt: TGTGCCAGCAGTTTGGGGACTAGCGGAACACAAGAGACCCAGTACTTC; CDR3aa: CASSLGTSGTQETQYF
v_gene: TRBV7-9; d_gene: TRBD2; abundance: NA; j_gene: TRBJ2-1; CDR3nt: TGTGCCAGCAGCTTATCCCGAGCGGGAGATATATACAATGAGCAGTTCTTC; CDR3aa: CASSLSRAGDIYNEQFF
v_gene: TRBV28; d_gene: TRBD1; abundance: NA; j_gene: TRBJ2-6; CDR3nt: TGTGCCAGCAGTTCGATGACAGGGGGTAACGCTGGGGCCAACGTCCTGACTTTC; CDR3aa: CASSSMTGGNAGANVLTF
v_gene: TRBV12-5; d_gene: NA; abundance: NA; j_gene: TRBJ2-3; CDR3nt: TGTGCTAGTGGTTTGTGGGGCGGGGTCACAGATACGCAGTATTTT; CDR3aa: CASGLWGGVTDTQYF
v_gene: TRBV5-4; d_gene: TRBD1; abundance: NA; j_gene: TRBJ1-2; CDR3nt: TGTGCCAGCAGCTTACAGGGGGGATCGACTGGCTACACCTTC; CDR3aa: CASSLQGGSTGYTF
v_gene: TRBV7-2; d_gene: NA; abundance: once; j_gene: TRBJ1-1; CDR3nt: TGTGCCAGCAGCTCCCTGGGGGGTTCGACTGAAGCTTTCTTT; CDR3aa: CASSSLGGSTEAFF
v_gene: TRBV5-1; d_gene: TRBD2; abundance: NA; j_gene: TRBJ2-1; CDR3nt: TGCGCCAGCAGCTTGGCGACGACTAGCGGGGCCTACAATGAGCAGTTCTTC; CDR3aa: CASSLATTSGAYNEQFF
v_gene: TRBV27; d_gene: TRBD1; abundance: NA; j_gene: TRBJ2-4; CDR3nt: TGTGCCAGCAGTTCCGACAGGGGGCGTAAAAACATTCAGTACTTC; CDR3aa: CASSSDRGRKNIQYF
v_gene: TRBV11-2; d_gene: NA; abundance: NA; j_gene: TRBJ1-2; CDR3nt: TGTGCCAGCAGCCGGGGGGGAGCTAACTATGGCTACACCTTC; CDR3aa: CASSRGGANYGYTF
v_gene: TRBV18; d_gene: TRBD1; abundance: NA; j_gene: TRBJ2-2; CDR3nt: TGTGCCAGCTCACCTCAGACAGGGCGGACCACCGGGGAGCTGTTTTTT; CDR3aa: CASSPQTGRTTGELFF
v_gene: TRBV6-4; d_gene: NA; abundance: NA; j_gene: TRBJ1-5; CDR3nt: TGTGCCAGCAGCCTACAGGGAGGGTATCAGCCCCAGCATTTT; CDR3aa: CASSLQGGYQPQHF
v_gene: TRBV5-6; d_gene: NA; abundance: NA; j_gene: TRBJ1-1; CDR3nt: TGTGCCAGCAGCTATACCCTTACAGGCGGGATCTCGTTT; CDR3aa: CASSYTLTGGISF
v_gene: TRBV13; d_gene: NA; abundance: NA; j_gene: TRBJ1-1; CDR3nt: TGTGCCAGCAGCCCCCGCAGGCAGGACACTGAAGCTTTCTTT; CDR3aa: CASSPRRQDTEAFF
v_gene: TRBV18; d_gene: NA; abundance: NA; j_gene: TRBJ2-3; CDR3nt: TGTGCCAGCTCACCACCCTCCACAGATACGCAGTATTTT; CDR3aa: CASSPPSTDTQYF
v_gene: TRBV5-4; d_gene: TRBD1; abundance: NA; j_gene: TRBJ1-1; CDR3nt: TGTGCCAGCAGCTTCGGGACAGGACAGATGAACACTGAAGCTTTCTTT; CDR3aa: CASSFGTGQMNTEAFF
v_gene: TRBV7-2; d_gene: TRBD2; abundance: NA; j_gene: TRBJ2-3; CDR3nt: TGTGCCAGCAGGGGACGGATTAGCGGGGGGCTACGCACAGATACGCAGTATTTT; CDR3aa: CASRGRISGGLRTDTQYF
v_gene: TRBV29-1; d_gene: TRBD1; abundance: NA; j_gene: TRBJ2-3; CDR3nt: TGCAGCGTTGTGAGGGGGCTTCACACAGATACGCAGTATTTT; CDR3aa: CSVVRGLHTDTQYF
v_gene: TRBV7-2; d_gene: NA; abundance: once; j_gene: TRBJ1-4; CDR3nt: TGTGCCAGCAGCTGGACGGGACTCCAACTGTTTTTT; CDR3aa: CASSWTGLQLFF
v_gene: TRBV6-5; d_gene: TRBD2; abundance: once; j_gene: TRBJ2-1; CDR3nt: TGTGCCAGCAGTTACTCTCTAGCGGGAGACAATGAGCAGCTCTTC; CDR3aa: CASSYSLAGDNEQLF
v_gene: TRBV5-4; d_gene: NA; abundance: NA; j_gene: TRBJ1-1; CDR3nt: TGTGCCAGCAGCTTGGGCGCAGGCCCGAGTACTGAAGCTTTCTTT; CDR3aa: CASSLGAGPSTEAFF
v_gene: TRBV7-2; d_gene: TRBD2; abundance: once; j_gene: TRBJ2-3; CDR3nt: TGTGCCAGCAGCCTAACTAGCGGGAGGTCAGATACGCAGTATTTT; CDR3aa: CASSLTSGRSDTQYF
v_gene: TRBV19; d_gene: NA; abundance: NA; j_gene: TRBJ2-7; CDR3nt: TGTGCCAGTAGTAGGTTGGGGACTGACGAGCAGTACTTC; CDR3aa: CASSRLGTDEQYF
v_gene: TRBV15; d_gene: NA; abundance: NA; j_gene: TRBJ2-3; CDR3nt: TGTGCCACCAGCAGAGAACTAGACGGCACAGATACGCAGTATTTT; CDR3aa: CATSRELDGTDTQYF
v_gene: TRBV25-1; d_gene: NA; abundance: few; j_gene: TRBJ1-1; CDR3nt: TGTGCCAGCAGTGTTCGGGGGACGAACACTGAAGCTTTCTTT; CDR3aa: CASSVRGTNTEAFF